These T cell receptor beta chains were read from a single sample in a study of blood T cell repertoires in COVID-19. Clones were read by immunoSEQ multiplex PCR, and TCRdb kept only the in-frame ones, dropping some. In the table there are approximately 130,000 clones, roughly 80% of which are singletons. Material for sequencing was PBMCs or T cells enriched from blood (not recorded which). Receptors were obtained from a young man who had recovered from COVID-19. Each CDR3 is given with its conserved first and last residue. Each record gives: J gene, V gene, clone size, D gene, CDR3 protein, CDR3 DNA. A D gene is named only where the DNA matches it firmly. Clone size is stated in some rows and not others, as once, few, many or a class when expanded.

>TRBJ2-3|TRBV14|-|TRBD1
CASSRPGTGTDTQYF
TGTGCCAGCAGCCGCCCGGGGACAGGGACAGATACGCAGTATTTT
>TRBJ1-5|TRBV21-1|-|-
CASRGTDNQPQHF
TGTGCCAGCAGAGGGACAGACAATCAGCCCCAGCATTTT
>TRBJ2-5|TRBV27|-|TRBD2
CASSLSKLGLAGQETQYF
TGTGCCAGCAGTTTATCAAAACTGGGACTAGCGGGACAAGAGACCCAGTACTTC
>TRBJ1-2|TRBV6-5|-|-
CASSYSEGGQEGYTF
TGTGCCAGCAGTTACTCCGAGGGAGGACAAGAGGGCTACACCTTC
>TRBJ2-2|TRBV9|few|TRBD1
CASSVDWTGATGELFF
TGTGCCAGCAGCGTAGATTGGACAGGGGCCACCGGGGAGCTGTTTTTT
>TRBJ1-5|TRBV12-5|-|TRBD1
CASGGDRGGNQPQHF
TGTGCTAGTGGCGGCGACAGGGGAGGAAATCAGCCCCAGCATTTT
>TRBJ2-2|TRBV2|-|-
CASSEEGGNTGELFF
TGTGCCAGCAGTGAGGAAGGGGGGAACACCGGGGAGCTGTTTTTT
>TRBJ1-6|TRBV2|-|-
CASISRVGSYNSPLHF
TGTGCCAGCATCTCACGGGTCGGCTCCTATAATTCACCCCTCCACTTT
>TRBJ1-5|TRBV2|-|-
CAGAGGNNQPQHF
TGTGCCGGGGCGGGGGGTAACAATCAGCCCCAGCATTTT
>TRBJ1-5|TRBV6-1|-|-
CASSEVIGQPQHF
TGTGCCAGCAGTGAAGTCATCGGTCAGCCCCAGCATTTT
>TRBJ1-1|TRBV11-2|-|-
CASSLDLAGRTEAFF
TGTGCCAGCAGCTTAGATCTGGCAGGTCGGACTGAAGCTTTCTTT
>TRBJ1-3|TRBV21-1|-|-
CASPAKEHRGRNTIYF
TGTGCCAGCCCAGCAAAGGAGCACAGGGGAAGGAACACCATATATTTT
>TRBJ1-4|TRBV5-1|-|-
CASSLGQTYATNEKLFF
TGCGCCAGCAGCTTGGGACAGACCTATGCAACTAATGAAAAACTGTTTTTT
>TRBJ2-3|TRBV12-2|-|-
CASRLVVAPALTQYF
TGTGCAAGTCGCTTAGTGGTGGCTCCCGCCCTTACGCAGTATTTT
>TRBJ1-5|TRBV19|-|-
CATRARDQPQHF
TGTGCCACCCGGGCGAGGGATCAGCCCCAGCATTTT
>TRBJ1-5|TRBV27|-|-
CASGTWRDGQPQHF
TGTGCCAGCGGTACCTGGAGAGATGGGCAGCCCCAGCATTTT
>TRBJ2-1|TRBV29-1|-|TRBD1
CGGDRVGQHNEQFF
TGCGGGGGAGACAGGGTCGGTCAGCACAATGAGCAGTTCTTC
>TRBJ1-1|TRBV10-3|-|TRBD1
CAIREQGATEAFF
TGTGCCATCAGGGAACAGGGGGCGACTGAAGCTTTCTTT
>TRBJ1-6|TRBV5-1|-|-
CASSLGTGPGGLSPLHF
TGCGCCAGCAGCTTAGGCACTGGGCCGGGGGGATTGTCACCCCTCCACTTT
>TRBJ1-1|TRBV7-3|-|-
CASSSQRDTEAFF
TGTGCCAGCAGCTCCCAGAGGGACACTGAAGCTTTCTTT
>TRBJ1-2|TRBV5-4|-|TRBD1
CASSLQGSGYTF
TGTGCCAGCAGCTTACAGGGGAGCGGCTACACCTTC
>TRBJ1-1|TRBV7-9|-|-
CASSFTGSLNTEAFF
TGTGCCAGCAGCTTTACAGGGAGCCTGAACACTGAAGCTTTCTTT
>TRBJ2-7|TRBV28|few|-
CASSFQGYEQYF
TGTGCCAGCAGTTTCCAGGGCTACGAGCAGTACTTC
>TRBJ2-2|TRBV6-4|-|-
CASSEDPGDTGELFF
TGTGCCAGCAGTGAGGACCCGGGAGACACCGGGGAGCTGTTTTTT
>TRBJ2-7|TRBV4-2|-|-
CASSQEVATTLGAYEQYF
TGTGCCAGCAGCCAAGAGGTCGCGACCACCCTTGGAGCCTACGAGCAGTACTTC
>TRBJ2-2|TRBV27|-|TRBD1
CASSLGTGGYTGELFF
TGTGCCAGCAGTTTAGGGACAGGGGGGTACACCGGGGAGCTGTTTTTT
>TRBJ1-3|TRBV7-3|-|-
CASSLAGPANSGNTIYF
TGTGCCAGCAGCTTAGCAGGTCCGGCCAACTCTGGAAACACCATATATTTT
>TRBJ2-7|TRBV2|-|-
CASSDFQEQYF
TGTGCCAGCAGTGATTTTCAGGAGCAGTACTTC
>TRBJ1-1|TRBV29-1|-|TRBD1
CSVEGGGGTVNTEAFF
TGCAGCGTTGAAGGTGGTGGGGGGACAGTGAACACTGAAGCTTTCTTT
>TRBJ2-6|TRBV30|-|-
CACPGGGSSGANVLTF
TGTGCCTGCCCCGGAGGGGGCTCCTCTGGGGCCAACGTCCTGACTTTC
>TRBJ2-4|TRBV7-9|once|TRBD2
CASSLTSGGTKNIQYF
TGTGCCAGCAGCTTGACTAGCGGGGGAACAAAAAACATTCAGTACTTC
>TRBJ2-3|TRBV9|-|-
CASSVASTSTDTQYF
TGTGCCAGCAGCGTAGCTAGTACTAGCACAGATACGCAGTATTTT
>TRBJ1-1|TRBV6-5|-|-
CASKRGQNTEAFF
TGTGCCAGCAAAAGGGGCCAGAACACTGAAGCTTTCTTT
>TRBJ2-1|TRBV4-1|-|-
CASSQEPSKGHRRNEQFF
TGCGCCAGCAGCCAAGAGCCATCTAAGGGCCACAGGCGTAATGAGCAGTTCTTC
>TRBJ1-1|TRBV10-3|-|-
CAISDQLNTEAFF
TGTGCCATCAGTGACCAGTTGAACACTGAAGCTTTCTTT
>TRBJ2-1|TRBV5-4|-|TRBD2
CASSFPSGGTNEQFF
TGTGCCAGCAGCTTTCCTAGCGGGGGGACGAATGAGCAGTTCTTC
>TRBJ1-2|TRBV30|-|-
CAWSVPWEGVNYGYTF
TGTGCCTGGAGTGTACCTTGGGAGGGAGTGAACTATGGCTACACCTTC
>TRBJ1-6|TRBV6-5|-|-
CASSYSRDSTNSPLHF
TGTGCCAGCAGTTACTCGAGGGACTCCACTAATTCACCCCTCCACTTT
>TRBJ2-7|TRBV10-1|-|TRBD1
CASSEDRDHEQYF
TGCGCCAGCAGTGAGGACAGGGATCACGAGCAGTACTTC
>TRBJ1-2|TRBV7-2|-|TRBD1
CASSLRDRESYGYTF
TGTGCCAGCAGCTTAAGGGACAGGGAGAGCTATGGCTACACCTTC
>TRBJ1-1|TRBV5-4|-|-
CASSPNAGVDTEAFF
TGTGCCAGCAGCCCGAACGCAGGGGTGGACACTGAAGCTTTCTTT
>TRBJ2-2|TRBV14|-|TRBD2
CASSQDGVSSAGGIANTGELFF
TGTGCCAGCAGCCAAGACGGGGTTTCATCAGCGGGGGGTATCGCGAACACCGGGGAGCTGTTTTTT
>TRBJ1-5|TRBV2|-|TRBD1
CASSADRGLRQPQHF
TGTGCCAGCAGTGCGGACAGGGGGTTGAGACAGCCCCAGCATTTT
>TRBJ1-4|TRBV12-5|few|-
CASGLDQGKLFF
TGTGCTAGTGGTTTGGACCAGGGAAAACTGTTTTTT
>TRBJ1-5|TRBV5-4|-|-
CASSPAPTEPQHF
TGTGCCAGCAGCCCCGCCCCCACGGAGCCCCAGCATTTT
>TRBJ1-3|TRBV19|-|-
CASVQGYGNTIYF
TGTGCCAGCGTCCAGGGTTATGGAAACACCATATATTTT